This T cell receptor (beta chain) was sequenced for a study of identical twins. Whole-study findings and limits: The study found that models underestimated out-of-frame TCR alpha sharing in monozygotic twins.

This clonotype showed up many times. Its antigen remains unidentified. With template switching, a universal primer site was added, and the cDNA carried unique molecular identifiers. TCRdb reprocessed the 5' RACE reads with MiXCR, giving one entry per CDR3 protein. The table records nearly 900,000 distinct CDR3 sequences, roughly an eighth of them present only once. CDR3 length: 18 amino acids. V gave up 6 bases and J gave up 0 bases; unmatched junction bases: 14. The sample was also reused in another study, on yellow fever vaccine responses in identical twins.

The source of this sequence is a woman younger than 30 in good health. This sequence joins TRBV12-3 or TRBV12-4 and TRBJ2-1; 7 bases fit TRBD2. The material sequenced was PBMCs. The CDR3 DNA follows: TGTGCCAGCAGCGGGTCGCCGACTAGCAGAAGCTCCTACAATGAGCAGTTCTTC. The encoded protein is CASSGSPTSRSSYNEQFF.